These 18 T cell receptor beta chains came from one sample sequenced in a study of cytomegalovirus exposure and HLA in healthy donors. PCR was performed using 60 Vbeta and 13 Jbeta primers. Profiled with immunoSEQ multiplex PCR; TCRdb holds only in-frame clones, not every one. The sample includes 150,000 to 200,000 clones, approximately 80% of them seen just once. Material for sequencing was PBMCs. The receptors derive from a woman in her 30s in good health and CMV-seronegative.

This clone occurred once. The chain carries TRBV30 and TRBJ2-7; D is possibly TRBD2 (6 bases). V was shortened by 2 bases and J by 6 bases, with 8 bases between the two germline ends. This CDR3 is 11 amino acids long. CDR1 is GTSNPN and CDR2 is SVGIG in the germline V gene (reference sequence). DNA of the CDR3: TGTGCCTGGAGTTGGAGGGCCGAGCAGTACTTC. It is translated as CAWSWRAEQYF.

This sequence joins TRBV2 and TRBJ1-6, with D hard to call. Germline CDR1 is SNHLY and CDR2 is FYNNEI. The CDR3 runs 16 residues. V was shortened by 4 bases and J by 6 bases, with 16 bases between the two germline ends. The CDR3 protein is CASSGAPGLSNSPLHF. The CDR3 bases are TGTGCCAGCAGTGGGGCTCCCGGCCTTAGTAATTCACCCCTCCACTTT. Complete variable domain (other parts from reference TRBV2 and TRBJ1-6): EPEVTQTPSHQVTQMGQEVILRCVPISNHLYFYWYRQILGQKVEFLVSFYNNEISEKSEIFDDQFSVERPDGSNFTLKIRSTKLEDSAMYFCASSGAPGLSNSPLHFGNGTRLTVT.

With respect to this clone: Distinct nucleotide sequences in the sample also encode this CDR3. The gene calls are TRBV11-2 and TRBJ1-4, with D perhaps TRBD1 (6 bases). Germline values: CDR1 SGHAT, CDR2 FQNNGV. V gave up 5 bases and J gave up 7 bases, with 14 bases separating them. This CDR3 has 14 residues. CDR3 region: CASSPGTGSEKLFF. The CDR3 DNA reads TGTGCCAGCAGCCCCGGAACAGGGAGTGAAAAACTGTTTTTT.

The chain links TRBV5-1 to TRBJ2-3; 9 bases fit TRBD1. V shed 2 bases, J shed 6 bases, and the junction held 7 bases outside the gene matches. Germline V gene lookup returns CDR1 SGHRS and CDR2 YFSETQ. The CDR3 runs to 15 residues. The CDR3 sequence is CASSLPGQGSDTQYF. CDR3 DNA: TGCGCCAGCAGCTTACCGGGACAGGGATCGGATACGCAGTATTTT.

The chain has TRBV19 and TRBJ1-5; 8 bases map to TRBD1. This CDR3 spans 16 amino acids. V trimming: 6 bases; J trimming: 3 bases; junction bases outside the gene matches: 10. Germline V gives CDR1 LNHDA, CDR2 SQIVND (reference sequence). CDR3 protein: CASRKDSDRANQPQHF. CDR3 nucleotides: TGTGCCAGTAGGAAGGACTCGGACAGGGCCAATCAGCCCCAGCATTTT.

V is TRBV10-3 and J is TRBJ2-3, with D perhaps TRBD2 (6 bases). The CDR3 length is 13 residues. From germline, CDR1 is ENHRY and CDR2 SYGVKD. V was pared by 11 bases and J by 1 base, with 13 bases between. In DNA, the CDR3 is TGTGCCGCCAGTCCGGGGGGCACAGATACGCAGTATTTT. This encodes CAASPGGTDTQYF.

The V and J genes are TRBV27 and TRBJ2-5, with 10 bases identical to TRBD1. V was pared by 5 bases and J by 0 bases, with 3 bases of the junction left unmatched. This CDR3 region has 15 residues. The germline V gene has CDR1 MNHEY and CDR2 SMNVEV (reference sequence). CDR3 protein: CASSRDRGYQETQYF. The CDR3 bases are TGTGCCAGCAGTCGGGACAGGGGTTACCAAGAGACCCAGTACTTC.

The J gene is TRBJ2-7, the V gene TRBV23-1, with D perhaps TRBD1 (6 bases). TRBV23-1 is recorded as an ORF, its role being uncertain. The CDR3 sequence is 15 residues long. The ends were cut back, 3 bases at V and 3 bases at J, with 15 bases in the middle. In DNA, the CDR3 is TGCGCCAGCAGTCAGGGCGCCAGGGGTCACTACGAGCAGTACTTC. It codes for CASSQGARGHYEQYF.

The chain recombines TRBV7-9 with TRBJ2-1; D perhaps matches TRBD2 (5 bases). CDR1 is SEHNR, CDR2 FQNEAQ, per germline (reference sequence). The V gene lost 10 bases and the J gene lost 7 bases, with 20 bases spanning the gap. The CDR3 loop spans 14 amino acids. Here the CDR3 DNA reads TGTGCCACCGCTAGTAGCGAAGTGACTAATGAGCAGTTCTTC. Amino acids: CATASSEVTNEQFF.

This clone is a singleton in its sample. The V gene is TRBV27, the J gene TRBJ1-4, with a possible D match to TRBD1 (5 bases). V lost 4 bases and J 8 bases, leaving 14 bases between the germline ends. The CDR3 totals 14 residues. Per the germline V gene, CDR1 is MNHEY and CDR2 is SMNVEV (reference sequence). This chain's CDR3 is CASSSQTGGEKLFF. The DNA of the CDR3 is TGTGCCAGCAGTTCGCAGACTGGGGGGGAAAAACTGTTTTTT.

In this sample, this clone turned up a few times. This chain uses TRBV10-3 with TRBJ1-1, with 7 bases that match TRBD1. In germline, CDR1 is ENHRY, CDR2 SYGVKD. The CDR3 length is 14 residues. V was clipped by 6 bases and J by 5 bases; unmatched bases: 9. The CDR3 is CAIRGTALGTEAFF. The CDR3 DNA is TGTGCCATCAGGGGGACAGCCCTTGGGACTGAAGCTTTCTTT.

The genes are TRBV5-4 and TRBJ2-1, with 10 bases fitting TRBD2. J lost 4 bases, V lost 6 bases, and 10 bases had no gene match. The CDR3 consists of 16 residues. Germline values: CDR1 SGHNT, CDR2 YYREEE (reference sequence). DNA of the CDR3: TGTGCCAGCACCTTATTCCTAGCGGGGGATTACAATGAGCAGTTCTTC. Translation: CASTLFLAGDYNEQFF.

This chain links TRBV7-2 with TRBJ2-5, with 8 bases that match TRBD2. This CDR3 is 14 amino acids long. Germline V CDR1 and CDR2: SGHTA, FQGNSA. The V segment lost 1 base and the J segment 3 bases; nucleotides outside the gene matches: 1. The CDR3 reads CASSLGLAKETQYF. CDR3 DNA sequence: TGTGCCAGCAGCTTAGGACTAGCGAAAGAGACCCAGTACTTC.

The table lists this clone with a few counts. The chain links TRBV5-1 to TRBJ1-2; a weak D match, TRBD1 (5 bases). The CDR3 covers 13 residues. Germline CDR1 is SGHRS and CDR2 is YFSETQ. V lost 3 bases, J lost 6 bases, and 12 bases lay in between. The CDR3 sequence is CASSSGGADGYTF. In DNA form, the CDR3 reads TGCGCCAGCAGCTCGGGTGGGGCTGATGGCTACACCTTC.

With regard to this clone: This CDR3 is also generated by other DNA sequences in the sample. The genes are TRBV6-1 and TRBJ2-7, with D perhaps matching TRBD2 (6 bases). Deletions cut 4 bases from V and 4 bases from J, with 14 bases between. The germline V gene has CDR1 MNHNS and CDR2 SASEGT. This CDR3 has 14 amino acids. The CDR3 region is CASSGVAESYEQYF. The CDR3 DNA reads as TGTGCCAGCAGTGGAGTAGCGGAAAGTTACGAGCAGTACTTC.

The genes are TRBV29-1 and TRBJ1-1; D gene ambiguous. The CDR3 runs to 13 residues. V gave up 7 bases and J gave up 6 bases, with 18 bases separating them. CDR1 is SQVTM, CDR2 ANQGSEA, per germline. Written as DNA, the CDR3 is TGCAGCGCTGCCTCCGGGCAGAGGGCTGAAGCTTTCTTT. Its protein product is CSAASGQRAEAFF.

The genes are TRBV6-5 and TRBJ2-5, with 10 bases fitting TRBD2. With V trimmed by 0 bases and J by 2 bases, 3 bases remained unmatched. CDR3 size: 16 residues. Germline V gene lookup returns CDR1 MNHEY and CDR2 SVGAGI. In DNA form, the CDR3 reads TGTGCCAGCAGTTACTCGGCTAGCGGGGGTCAAGAGACCCAGTACTTC. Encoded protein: CASSYSASGGQETQYF.

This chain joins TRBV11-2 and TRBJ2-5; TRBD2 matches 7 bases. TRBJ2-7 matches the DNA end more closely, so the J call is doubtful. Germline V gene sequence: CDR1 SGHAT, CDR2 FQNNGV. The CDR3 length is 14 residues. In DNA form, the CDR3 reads TGTGCCAGCAGCTTGATTCTAGCGGACTACGAGCAGTACTTC. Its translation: CASSLILADYEQYF.